The rows below give T cell receptor beta chains drawn from one sample of a study of T cells in Graves' hyperthyroidism and ophthalmopathy. MiXCR, applied by TCRdb to the multiplex PCR reads, yields one record per CDR3 protein. The sample gives approximately 400,000 distinct CDR3 sequences, around 13% of which show up once; less than 20% is in the top ten. Sequencing input: blood. Every receptor here comes from a young woman with Graves' ophthalmopathy. Both conserved end residues are part of each CDR3. A D gene is named only where the DNA matches it firmly. Size values are once, few and many counts, or a class for expanded clones, and some rows have none.

size | J | D | V | CDR3 | DNA
many | TRBJ1-4 | - | TRBV20-1 | CSARPTGLVGKLFF | TGCAGTGCTAGACCTACAGGGTTGGTCGGAAAACTGTTTTTT
many | TRBJ1-2 | - | TRBV20-1 | CSARAGVSGYTF | TGCAGTGCTAGAGCAGGGGTGAGCGGCTACACCTTC
many | TRBJ2-3 | TRBD2 | TRBV7-8 | CASSYGGGKQYF | TGTGCCAGCAGCTACGGCGGGGGAAAGCAGTATTTT
many | TRBJ1-2 | - | TRBV2 | CASRSGAATF | TGTGCCAGCAGGAGCGGGGCGGCCACCTTC
many | TRBJ2-2 | - | TRBV2 | CASSRVVNTGELFF | TGTGCCAGCAGCAGGGTAGTTAACACCGGGGAGCTGTTTTTT
few | TRBJ2-3 | - | TRBV7-9 | CASSLAAGPDTQYF | TGTGCCAGCAGCTTAGCCGCAGGGCCAGATACGCAGTATTTT
many | TRBJ2-7 | TRBD1 | TRBV7-9 | CASSLPGGTGDREQYF | TGTGCCAGCAGCTTACCAGGCGGGACAGGGGATCGCGAGCAGTACTTC
- | TRBJ2-1 | - | TRBV12-3/TRBV12-4 | CASSGNRVVTYNEQFF | TGTGCCAGCAGTGGCAACAGGGTAGTCACTTACAATGAGCAGTTCTTC
- | TRBJ2-6 | TRBD1 | TRBV20-1 | CSARKTGDNVLTF | TGCAGTGCTAGGAAGACAGGGGACAACGTCCTGACTTTC
- | TRBJ1-6 | - | TRBV7-8 | CASGFGDTNSPLHF | TGTGCCAGCGGCTTTGGGGACACCAATTCACCCCTCCACTTT
many | TRBJ2-1 | TRBD2 | TRBV20-1 | CSARQLGLAGATYNEQFF | TGCAGTGCCAGACAACTTGGACTAGCGGGGGCCACCTACAATGAGCAGTTCTTC
few | TRBJ1-1 | - | TRBV18 | CASSPRDTGIGSEAFF | TGTGCCAGCTCACCCCGTGACACAGGGATCGGCTCTGAAGCTTTCTTT
few | TRBJ2-1 | TRBD1 | TRBV29-1 | CSVSPRQGPLREQFF | TGCAGCGTTTCCCCCCGACAGGGTCCTCTGCGTGAGCAGTTCTTC
many | TRBJ1-1 | - | TRBV27 | CASGSRAGRTEAFF | TGTGCCAGCGGGTCACGGGCCGGAAGGACTGAAGCTTTCTTT
many | TRBJ2-3 | - | TRBV12-3/TRBV12-4 | CASTPWRGEPTDTQYF | TGTGCCAGCACCCCCTGGCGCGGGGAACCCACAGATACGCAGTATTTT
many | TRBJ1-2 | - | TRBV20-1 | CSARDGTHIARGYTF | TGCAGTGCTAGAGATGGTACTCACATAGCGAGAGGCTACACCTTC
few | TRBJ2-7 | - | TRBV7-4 | CASSLTSQLKSQSQGNHEQYF | TGTGCCAGCAGCTTAACCTCGCAGCTTAAATCTCAATCCCAGGGGAACCACGAGCAGTACTTC
- | TRBJ2-3 | - | TRBV6-1 | CASSAVGDTSTDTQYF | TGTGCCAGCAGCGCGGTTGGGGACACAAGCACAGATACGCAGTATTTT
- | TRBJ2-1 | - | TRBV4-1 | CASSQDDGPPYNEQFF | TGCGCCAGCAGCCAAGACGACGGACCCCCTTACAATGAGCAGTTCTTC
many | TRBJ1-6 | - | TRBV20-1 | CSAPAGPSWVGSPLHF | TGCAGTGCTCCCGCCGGGCCCAGTTGGGTAGGCTCACCCCTCCACTTT
- | TRBJ2-7 | TRBD1 | TRBV5-6 | CASSPSATGVTVYEQYF | TGTGCCAGCAGTCCAAGCGCAACAGGGGTGACTGTCTACGAGCAGTACTTC
many | TRBJ2-6 | - | TRBV11-2 | CASSLMSSGANVLTF | TGTGCCAGCAGCTTAATGAGCTCTGGGGCCAACGTCCTGACTTTC
few | TRBJ1-2 | TRBD1 | TRBV9 | CACSPETGARGYTF | TGTGCCTGCAGCCCCGAGACAGGGGCCAGGGGCTACACCTTC
many | TRBJ2-4 | - | TRBV28 | CASSTPLRERGNIQYF | TGTGCCAGCAGTACCCCCCTTAGGGAACGGGGAAACATTCAGTACTTC
many | TRBJ2-3 | TRBD2 | TRBV20-1 | CSAEGSGGAPDTQYF | TGCAGTGCCGAAGGTAGCGGGGGGGCCCCAGATACGCAGTATTTT
- | TRBJ2-1 | - | TRBV2 | CASLMSNEQFF | TGTGCCAGCCTTATGTCGAATGAGCAGTTCTTC
many | TRBJ2-3 | - | TRBV28 | CASTRIGEDSTDTQYF | TGTGCCAGCACCCGGATAGGGGAAGATAGCACAGATACGCAGTATTTT
few | TRBJ2-1 | - | TRBV19 | CASSIGGTLRARNEQFF | TGTGCCAGTAGTATTGGCGGGACTCTACGCGCTCGGAATGAGCAGTTCTTC
many | TRBJ1-5 | - | TRBV28 | CATVLGVLGSNQPQHF | TGTGCCACGGTGTTGGGCGTCCTTGGTAGCAATCAGCCCCAGCATTTT
- | TRBJ2-1 | TRBD2 | TRBV20-1 | CSAPQASGGRRVNNEQFF | TGCAGTGCCCCTCAGGCTAGCGGGGGCCGGAGGGTAAACAATGAGCAGTTCTTC
many | TRBJ2-6 | TRBD2 | TRBV28 | CASSSPVAGRQGGANVLTF | TGTGCCAGCAGTTCCCCAGTAGCGGGGCGTCAGGGGGGGGCCAACGTCCTGACTTTC
- | TRBJ2-5 | TRBD2 | TRBV20-1 | CSARDWSGGAETQYF | TGCAGTGCTAGAGATTGGAGCGGGGGGGCGGAGACCCAGTACTTC
many | TRBJ1-2 | - | TRBV7-9 | CASSLVANYGYTF | TGTGCCAGCAGCTTAGTAGCTAACTATGGCTACACCTTC
many | TRBJ1-2 | - | TRBV20-1 | CSGVNEGLGYGYTF | TGCAGTGGGGTAAATGAGGGGCTCGGCTATGGCTACACCTTC
- | TRBJ1-4 | - | TRBV5-5 | CASSPVGLGGNEKLFF | TGTGCCAGCAGCCCGGTAGGACTGGGAGGTAATGAAAAACTGTTTTTT
few | TRBJ2-7 | - | TRBV9 | CASSDDPTGPRSYEQYF | TGTGCCAGCAGCGACGATCCAACCGGGCCTAGGAGCTACGAGCAGTACTTC
- | TRBJ1-2 | TRBD1 | TRBV9 | CASSADRVGSYTF | TGTGCCAGCAGCGCAGACAGGGTAGGGAGCTACACCTTC
- | TRBJ2-1 | TRBD2 | TRBV20-1 | CSAGGTSGGAREQFF | TGCAGTGCGGGCGGGACTAGCGGGGGGGCTCGTGAGCAGTTCTTC
many | TRBJ1-4 | - | TRBV2 | CASSEGGGSNEKLFF | TGTGCCAGCAGTGAAGGGGGGGGATCTAATGAAAAACTGTTTTTT
many | TRBJ2-7 | TRBD2 | TRBV12-3/TRBV12-4 | CASTYLQTEGSGGFYEQYF | TGTGCCAGCACCTACCTTCAGACAGAGGGTAGCGGGGGGTTCTACGAGCAGTACTTC
many | TRBJ2-2 | TRBD1 | TRBV13 | CARTGVRGTGELFF | TGTGCCAGAACAGGGGTAAGGGGCACCGGGGAGCTGTTTTTT
many | TRBJ1-5 | TRBD1 | TRBV2 | CASSGGGQGGGQPQHF | TGTGCCAGCAGTGGTGGAGGACAGGGTGGAGGTCAGCCCCAGCATTTT
many | TRBJ2-5 | - | TRBV9 | CASSVVGRTGQETQYF | TGTGCCAGCAGCGTAGTAGGGAGGACAGGACAAGAGACCCAGTACTTC
many | TRBJ1-1 | - | TRBV20-1 | CSARAFGITMNTEAFF | TGCAGTGCTAGAGCCTTCGGTATTACCATGAACACTGAAGCTTTCTTT
few | TRBJ1-5 | - | TRBV6-2/TRBV6-3 | CASGSQGNQPQHF | TGTGCCAGCGGATCGCAGGGCAATCAGCCCCAGCATTTT
many | TRBJ1-4 | - | TRBV6-1 | CASTGGETDNEKLFF | TGTGCCAGCACCGGGGGGGAGACAGATAATGAAAAACTGTTTTTT
many | TRBJ2-2 | - | TRBV5-1 | CASSLDAGPGELFF | TGCGCCAGCAGCTTGGACGCGGGGCCCGGGGAGCTGTTTTTT
few | TRBJ1-3 | TRBD1 | TRBV9 | CASSATGQSGNTIYF | TGTGCCAGCAGCGCGACGGGACAGTCTGGAAACACCATATATTTT
many | TRBJ2-7 | TRBD1 | TRBV5-1 | CASSPTTGQGIVEQYF | TGCGCCAGCAGCCCTACCACGGGACAGGGGATCGTCGAGCAGTACTTC
many | TRBJ1-1 | - | TRBV5-1 | CASHPGNTEAFF | TGCGCCAGCCATCCGGGGAACACTGAAGCTTTCTTT
many | TRBJ2-5 | - | TRBV2 | CASSGGQETQYF | TGTGCCAGCAGTGGGGGGCAAGAGACCCAGTACTTC
many | TRBJ2-7 | TRBD1 | TRBV28 | CASSPTWDRGEQYF | TGTGCCAGCAGTCCCACGTGGGACAGGGGCGAGCAGTACTTC
many | TRBJ2-1 | TRBD2 | TRBV20-1 | CSARGFSGGGGPYNEQFF | TGCAGTGCTAGAGGATTTAGCGGGGGAGGGGGGCCCTACAATGAGCAGTTCTTC
many | TRBJ1-2 | - | TRBV12-3/TRBV12-4 | CASSLGGLRGYTF | TGTGCCAGCAGTCTGGGGGGGCTACGAGGCTACACCTTC
many | TRBJ2-1 | - | TRBV15 | CATSSHRDTPYNEQFF | TGTGCCACCAGCAGTCATCGGGACACCCCCTACAATGAGCAGTTCTTC